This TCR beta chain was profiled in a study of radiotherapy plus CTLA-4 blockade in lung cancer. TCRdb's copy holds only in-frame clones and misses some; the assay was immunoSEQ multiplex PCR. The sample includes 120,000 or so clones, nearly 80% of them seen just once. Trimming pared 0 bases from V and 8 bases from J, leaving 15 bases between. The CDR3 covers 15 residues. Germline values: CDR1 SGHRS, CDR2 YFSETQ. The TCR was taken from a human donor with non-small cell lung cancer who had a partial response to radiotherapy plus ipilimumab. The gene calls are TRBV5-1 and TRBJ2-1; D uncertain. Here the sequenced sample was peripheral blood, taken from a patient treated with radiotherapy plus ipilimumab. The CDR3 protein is CASSLADRLLDEQFF. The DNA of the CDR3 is TGCGCCAGCAGCTTGGCCGATCGGTTGTTGGATGAGCAGTTCTTC. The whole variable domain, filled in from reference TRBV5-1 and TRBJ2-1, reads KAGVTQTPRYLIKTRGQQVTLSCSPISGHRSVSWYQQTPGQGLQFLFEYFSETQRNKGNFPGRFSGRQFSNSRSEMNVSTLELGDSALYLCASSLADRLLDEQFFGPGTRLTVL.